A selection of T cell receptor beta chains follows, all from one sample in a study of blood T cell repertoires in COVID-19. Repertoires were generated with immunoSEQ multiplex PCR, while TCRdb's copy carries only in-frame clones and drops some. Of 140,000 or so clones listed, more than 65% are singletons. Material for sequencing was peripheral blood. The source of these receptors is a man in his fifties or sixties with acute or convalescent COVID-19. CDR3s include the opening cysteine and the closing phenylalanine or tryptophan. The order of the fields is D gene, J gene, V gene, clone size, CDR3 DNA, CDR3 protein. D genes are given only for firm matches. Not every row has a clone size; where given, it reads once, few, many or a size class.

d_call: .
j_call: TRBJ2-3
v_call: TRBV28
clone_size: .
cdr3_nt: TGTGCCAGCAGTTTGGCCCAGGGGATGGCAGATACGCAGTATTTT
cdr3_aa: CASSLAQGMADTQYF

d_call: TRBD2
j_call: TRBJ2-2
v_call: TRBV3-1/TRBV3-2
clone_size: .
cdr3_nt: TGTGCCAGCAGCACCTCCTGGGCGGGAGGGGCCGGGGAGCTGTTTTTT
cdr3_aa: CASSTSWAGGAGELFF

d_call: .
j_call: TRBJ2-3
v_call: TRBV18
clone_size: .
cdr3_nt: TGTGCCAGCTCACCCCAAGGGAGCGGGAGCACAGATACGCAGTATTTT
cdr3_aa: CASSPQGSGSTDTQYF

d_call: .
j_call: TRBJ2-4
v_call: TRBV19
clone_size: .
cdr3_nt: TGTGCCAGTAGTATAGAGGGGAGGAGATTCAGCATTCAGTACTTC
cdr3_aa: CASSIEGRRFSIQYF

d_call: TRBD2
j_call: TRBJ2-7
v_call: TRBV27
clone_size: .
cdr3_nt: TGTGCCAGCAGTACGCCCTCTTTCGGCGGGAGGGCCTCCGAGCAGTACTTC
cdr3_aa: CASSTPSFGGRASEQYF

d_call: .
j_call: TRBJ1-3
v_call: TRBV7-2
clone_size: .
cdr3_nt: TGTGCCAGCAGCGCCCGAACAGGAGCTGGAAACACCATATATTTT
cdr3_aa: CASSARTGAGNTIYF

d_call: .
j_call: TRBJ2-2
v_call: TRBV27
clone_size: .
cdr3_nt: TGTGCCAGCAGATCCCCTAGAGACACCGGGGAGCTGTTTTTT
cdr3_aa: CASRSPRDTGELFF

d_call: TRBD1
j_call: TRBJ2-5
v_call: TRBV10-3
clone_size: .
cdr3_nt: TGTGCCATCAGTTATAGGACAGGACAAGAGACCCAGTACTTC
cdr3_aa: CAISYRTGQETQYF

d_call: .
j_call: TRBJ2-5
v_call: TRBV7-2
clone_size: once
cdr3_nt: TGTGCCAGCAGCCCAGCCCGGACTACTTTGGGGGAGACCCAGTACTTC
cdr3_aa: CASSPARTTLGETQYF

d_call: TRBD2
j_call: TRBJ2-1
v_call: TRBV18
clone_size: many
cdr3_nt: TGTGCCAGCTCACCACCGATGCTAGCGGGGCCATTCATTTCCTACAATGAGCAGTTCTTC
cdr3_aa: CASSPPMLAGPFISYNEQFF

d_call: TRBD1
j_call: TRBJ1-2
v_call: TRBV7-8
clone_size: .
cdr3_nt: TGTGCCAGCAGCTTAGGGACAGGGGGCAAAGGCTACACCTTC
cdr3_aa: CASSLGTGGKGYTF

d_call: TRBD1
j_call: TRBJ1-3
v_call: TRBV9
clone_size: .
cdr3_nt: TGTGCCAGCACCACCGGGACAGGGATCTCTGGAAACACCATATATTTT
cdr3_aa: CASTTGTGISGNTIYF

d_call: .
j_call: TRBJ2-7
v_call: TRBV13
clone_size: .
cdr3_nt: TGTGCCAGCAGCTCGGACACCTCCTACGAGCAGTACTTC
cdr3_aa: CASSSDTSYEQYF

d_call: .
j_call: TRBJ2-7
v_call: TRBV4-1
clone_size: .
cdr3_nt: TGCGCCAGCAGCCAAGTTCAATCTAGCGCCGGGTACGAGCAGTACTTC
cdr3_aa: CASSQVQSSAGYEQYF

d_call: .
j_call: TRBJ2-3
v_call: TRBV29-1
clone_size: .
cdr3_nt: TGCAGCGTTTATGGGCCCCTAAGGTATACGCAGTATTTT
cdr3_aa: CSVYGPLRYTQYF

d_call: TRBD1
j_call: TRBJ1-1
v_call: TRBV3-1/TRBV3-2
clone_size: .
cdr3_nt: TGTGCCAGCAGACGGGGACAGGGGTACACTGAAGCTTTCTTT
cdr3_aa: CASRRGQGYTEAFF

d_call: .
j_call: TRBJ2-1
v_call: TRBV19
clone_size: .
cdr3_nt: TGTGCCAGTAGTTCTGCCCCGGGACACGGATACAATGAGCAGTTCTTC
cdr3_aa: CASSSAPGHGYNEQFF

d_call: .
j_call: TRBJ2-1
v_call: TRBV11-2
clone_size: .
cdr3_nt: TGTGCCAGCAGCTTAGGTACAGGTTACAATGAGCAGTTCTTC
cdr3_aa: CASSLGTGYNEQFF

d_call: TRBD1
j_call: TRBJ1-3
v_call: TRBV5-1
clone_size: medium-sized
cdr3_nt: TGCGCCAGCAGCGACGGGACAGGGGAACGAAACACCATATATTTT
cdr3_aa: CASSDGTGERNTIYF

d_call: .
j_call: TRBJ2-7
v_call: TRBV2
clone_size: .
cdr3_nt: TGTGCCAGCAGTGATGAAGTAGTCTACGAGCAGTACTTC
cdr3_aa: CASSDEVVYEQYF

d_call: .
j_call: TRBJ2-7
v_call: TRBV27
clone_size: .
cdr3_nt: TGTGCCAGCAGCCGACCGGGAACCTACGAGCAGTACTTC
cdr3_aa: CASSRPGTYEQYF

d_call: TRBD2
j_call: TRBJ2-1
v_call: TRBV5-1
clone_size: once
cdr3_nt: TGCGCCAGCAGCTTAGGAGCGGGAGCCTACAATGAGCAGTTCTTC
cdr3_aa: CASSLGAGAYNEQFF

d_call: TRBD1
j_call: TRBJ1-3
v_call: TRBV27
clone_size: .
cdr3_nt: TGTGCCAGCAGCCAGGGGGCGGGAGGAAACACCATATATTTT
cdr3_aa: CASSQGAGGNTIYF

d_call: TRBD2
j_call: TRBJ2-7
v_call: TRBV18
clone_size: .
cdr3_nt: TGTGCCAGCTCTGGGGGGGTATCCTACGAGCAGTACTTC
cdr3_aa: CASSGGVSYEQYF

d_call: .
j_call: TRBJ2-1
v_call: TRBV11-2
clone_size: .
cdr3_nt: TGTGCCAGCAGGATTTCTGAGAGCTCCTACAATGAGCAGTTCTTC
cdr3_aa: CASRISESSYNEQFF

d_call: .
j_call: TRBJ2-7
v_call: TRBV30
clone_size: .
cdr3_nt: TGTGCCTGGAGTGTTGGGAGTGCCTACGAGCAGTACTTC
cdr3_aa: CAWSVGSAYEQYF

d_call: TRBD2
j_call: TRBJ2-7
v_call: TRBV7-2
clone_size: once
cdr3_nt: TGTGCCAGCAGCTTAGATTTCTCGCGGGGGAGGGAGCAGTACTTC
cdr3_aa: CASSLDFSRGREQYF

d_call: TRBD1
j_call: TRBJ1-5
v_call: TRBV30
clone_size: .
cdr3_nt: TGTGCCTGGAGTGTACAGGGGGTCATCGGTAATCAGCCCCAGCATTTT
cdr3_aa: CAWSVQGVIGNQPQHF

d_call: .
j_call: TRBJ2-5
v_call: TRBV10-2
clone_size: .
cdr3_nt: TGCGCCAGCAGTGATCCCCCTTTTAGCGGAGCACAAGAGACCCAGTACTTC
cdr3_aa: CASSDPPFSGAQETQYF

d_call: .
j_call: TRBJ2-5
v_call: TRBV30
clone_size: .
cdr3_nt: TGTGCCTGGAGTGTTCGGGAGACCCAGTACTTC
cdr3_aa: CAWSVRETQYF

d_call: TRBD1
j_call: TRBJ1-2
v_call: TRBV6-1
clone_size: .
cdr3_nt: TGTGCCAGCAGCCGACAGGGTAGGAGCTATGGCTACACCTTC
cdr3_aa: CASSRQGRSYGYTF

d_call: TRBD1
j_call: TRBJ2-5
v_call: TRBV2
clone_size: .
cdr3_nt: TGTGCCAGCAGTCCGCAGGGACAGGAGACCCAGTACTTC
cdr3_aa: CASSPQGQETQYF

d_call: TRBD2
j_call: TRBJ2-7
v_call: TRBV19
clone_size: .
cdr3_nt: TGTGCCAGTAGTATAGTGGCTAGCGGCACCTACGAGCAGTACTTC
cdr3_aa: CASSIVASGTYEQYF

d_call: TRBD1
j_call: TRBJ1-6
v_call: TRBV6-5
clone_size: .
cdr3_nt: TGTGCCAGCAGTTACTCGGCGGGACAGGGTAATTCACCCCTCCACTTT
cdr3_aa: CASSYSAGQGNSPLHF

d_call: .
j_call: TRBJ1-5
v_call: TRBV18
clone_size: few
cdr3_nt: TGTGCCAGCTCACCGGGAGGGGACAATCAGCCCCAGCATTTT
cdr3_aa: CASSPGGDNQPQHF

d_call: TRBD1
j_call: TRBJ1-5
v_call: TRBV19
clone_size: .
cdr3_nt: TGTGCCAGTAGTACATGGACAGGGGGCATCGGCAATCAGCCCCAGCATTTT
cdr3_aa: CASSTWTGGIGNQPQHF

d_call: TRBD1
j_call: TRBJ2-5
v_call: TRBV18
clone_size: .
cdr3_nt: TGTGCCAGCTCAAGTCCCGGGACAGGGTCGGAGACCCAGTACTTC
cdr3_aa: CASSSPGTGSETQYF

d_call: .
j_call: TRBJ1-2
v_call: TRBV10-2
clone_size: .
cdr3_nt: TGCGCCAGCAGTGAGTGGGGGCCCTATGGCTACACCTTC
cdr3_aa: CASSEWGPYGYTF

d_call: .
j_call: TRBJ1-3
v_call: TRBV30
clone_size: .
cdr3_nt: TGTGCCTGGAATAGGCAGACAGCCAACTCTGGAAACACCATATATTTT
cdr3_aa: CAWNRQTANSGNTIYF